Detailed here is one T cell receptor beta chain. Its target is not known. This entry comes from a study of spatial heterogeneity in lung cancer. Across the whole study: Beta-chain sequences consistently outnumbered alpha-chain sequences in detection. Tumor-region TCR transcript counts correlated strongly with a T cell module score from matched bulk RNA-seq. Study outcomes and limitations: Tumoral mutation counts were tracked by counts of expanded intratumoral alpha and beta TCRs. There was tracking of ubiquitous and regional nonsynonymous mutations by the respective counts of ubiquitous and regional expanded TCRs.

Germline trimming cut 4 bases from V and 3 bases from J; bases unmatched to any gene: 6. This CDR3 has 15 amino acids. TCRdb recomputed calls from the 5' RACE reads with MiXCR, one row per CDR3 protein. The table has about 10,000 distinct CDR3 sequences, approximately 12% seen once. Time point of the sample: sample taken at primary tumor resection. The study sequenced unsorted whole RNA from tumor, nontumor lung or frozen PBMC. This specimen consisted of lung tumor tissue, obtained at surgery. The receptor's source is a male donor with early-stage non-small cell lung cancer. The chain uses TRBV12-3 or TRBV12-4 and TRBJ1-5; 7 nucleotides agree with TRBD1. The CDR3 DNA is TGTGCCAGCAGTTCCGAGGGACAGCACAATCAGCCCCAGCATTTT. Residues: CASSSEGQHNQPQHF.